This T cell receptor (beta chain) stems from a study of human T cells and chemical hapten exposure. Time point given: patch test 3, about 24 weeks after DPC sensitization. The treatment is: therapeutic diphenylcyclopropenone sensitization with weekly scalp DPC. TCRdb re-analysed the RACE reads in MiXCR, keeping a single row per CDR3 protein. The sample consists of some 62,000 distinct CDR3 sequences, about 11% of them appearing once. In its sample, this clonotype was seen a few times. The germline V gene has CDR1 SQVTM and CDR2 ANQGSEA. CDR3 length: 13 amino acids. V was shortened by 4 bases and J by 2 bases, with 9 bases between the two germline ends.

This clonotype was obtained from a woman aged 30 to 39 with alopecia areata. Some clones in this sample may be carry-over from other donors' samples. The rearrangement joins TRBV29-1 to TRBJ2-1; TRBD2 is a possible D gene (6 bases). Sequencing used whole blood, obtained in connection with sensitization to the hapten diphenylcyclopropenone (DPC). CDR3 amino acids: CSVVAETYNEQFF. The CDR3 DNA follows: TGCAGCGTTGTAGCGGAGACCTACAATGAGCAGTTCTTC.